The 20 T cell receptor beta chains below come from one sample, sequenced in a study of blood T cells in healthy people across ages. PCR was performed a second time for 7 to 11 cycles using a sample-barcoded 5' primer and a J-beta primer mix. TCRdb ran MiXCR on the 5' RACE reads and lists one entry per CDR3 protein. In the table there are around 1,000,000 distinct CDR3 sequences, 20% to 25% of which are singletons. These data also formed part of another study, on T cells of mothers and their children.

Material for sequencing was blood. These receptors all come from a girl aged 2 to 9 in good health.

This clonotype has a handful of counts. The V call is TRBV12-3 or TRBV12-4, the J call TRBJ1-2; no clear D. Trimming removed 3 bases at V and 6 bases at J, with 8 bases between. The CDR3 loop spans 12 amino acids. The CDR3 bases are TGTGCCAGCAGTTTTGTCCGGAATGGCTACACCTTC. This translates into CASSFVRNGYTF.

V usage is TRBV4-1 and J usage is TRBJ2-7; TRBD2 is a possible D gene (5 bases). CDR1 and CDR2 from the germline V gene are MGHRA and YSYEKL. This CDR3 comprises 15 residues. Trimming took 1 base from V and 2 from J, leaving 12 bases between them. CDR3 residues: CASSQGLGSPYEQYF. CDR3 DNA: TGCGCCAGCAGCCAAGGTCTGGGGAGCCCCTACGAGCAGTACTTC.

This clonotype was seen a few times. This rearrangement joins TRBV20-1 to TRBJ2-5, with 7 positions matching TRBD1. Trimming cost V 3 bases and J 5 bases; bases outside gene matches: 6. The CDR3 has 13 amino acids. Germline CDR1 and CDR2: DFQATT and SNEGSKA (reference sequence). The CDR3 protein is CSARSGTVETQYF. The CDR3, as DNA: TGCAGTGCTAGGTCGGGGACAGTGGAGACCCAGTACTTC.

V gene TRBV6-5 combines with J gene TRBJ2-1; 7 nucleotides align to TRBD1. With the DNA end fitting TRBJ2-7 better, the J assignment may be wrong. The CDR3 is 16 amino acids. Germline V gene sequence: CDR1 MNHEY, CDR2 SVGAGI. The CDR3 nucleotides are TGTGCCAGCAGTTACTTTTCGGGACAGCTAACCTACGAGCAGTACTTC. Translating it yields CASSYFSGQLTYEQYF.

The chain uses TRBV7-2 and TRBJ2-5, with 9 bases matching TRBD2. The V and J ends lost 5 bases and 5 bases, in that order; junction bases with no gene match: 6. The CDR3 covers 14 residues. Per germline, CDR1 SGHTA and CDR2 FQGNSA. CDR3: CASSRLADLETQYF. In DNA form, the CDR3 reads TGTGCCAGCAGCCGACTAGCGGACCTGGAGACCCAGTACTTC. Together with reference TRBV7-2 and TRBJ2-5, the CDR3 gives the full variable domain: GAGVSQSPSNKVTEKGKDVELRCDPISGHTALYWYRQSLGQGLEFLIYFQGNSAPDKSGLPSDRFSAERTGGSVSTLTIQRTQQEDSAVYLCASSRLADLETQYFGPGTRLLVL.

V and J are TRBV6-5 and TRBJ2-7; D is ambiguous. The CDR3 is 13 residues long. V dropped 6 bases and J dropped 6 bases, with 15 bases sitting between them. Germline CDR1 reads MNHEY; CDR2 reads SVGAGI. The CDR3 reads CASSPSLRSEQYF. For the CDR3, the DNA is TGTGCCAGCAGCCCCTCCCTTCGTTCCGAGCAGTACTTC.

V gene TRBV21-1 combines with J gene TRBJ1-1. TRBV21-1 is recorded as a pseudogene. This CDR3 spans 11 amino acids. The chain's CDR3 is CASSFDSEAFF. CDR3 DNA: TGTGCCAGCAGTTTTGACTCTGAAGCTTTCTTT.

This clonotype was detected a few times. The CDR3 does not end in the conserved phenylalanine or tryptophan, so this is likely a read error. The chain uses TRBV12-3 or TRBV12-4 and TRBJ2-7, with 10 nucleotides matching TRBD1. This CDR3 comprises 14 residues. The ends lost 5 bases at V and 4 bases at J; junction bases unmatched: 5. The CDR3: CASSTGTGVYEQYL. For the CDR3, the DNA is TGTGCCAGCAGTACCGGGACAGGGGTATACGAGCAGTACCTC.

V and J are TRBV5-1 and TRBJ2-1; D unresolved. In germline, CDR1 is SGHRS, CDR2 YFSETQ. This CDR3 contains 17 residues. The ends were cut back, 3 bases at V and 0 bases at J, with 16 bases in the middle. CDR3 in amino acids: CASSSKSPVSSYNEQFF. CDR3 DNA sequence: TGCGCCAGCAGCTCCAAATCCCCAGTTAGCTCCTACAATGAGCAGTTCTTC.

The rearrangement uses TRBV18 and TRBJ1-4; D gene unclear. The CDR3 is made up of 15 amino acids. Trimming shortened V by 2 bases and J by 8 bases, and 15 bases separated the two germline ends. The germline V gene has CDR1 KGHSH and CDR2 LQKENI. The DNA of the CDR3 is TGTGCCAGCTCACCAGAAGGGTTTGAGACCGAAAAACTGTTTTTT. Protein product: CASSPEGFETEKLFF.

In this sample, this clonotype turned up many times. The chain links TRBV12-3 or TRBV12-4 to TRBJ2-7, with 7 nucleotides matching TRBD1. This CDR3 comprises 14 residues. V lost 3 bases to trimming and J lost 3 bases; unmatched junction nucleotides: 5. The CDR3 DNA sequence: TGTGCCAGCAGTTTGGGGACAGCCTACTACGAGCAGTACTTC. Translation gives CASSLGTAYYEQYF.

This clonotype was counted only a few times. This chain uses TRBV11-1 with TRBJ1-1; D ambiguous. CDR3 size: 11 residues. The germline gives CDR1 SGHAT, CDR2 FQDESV (reference sequence). With 4 bases removed from V and 10 bases from J, the gap between germline ends came to 10 bases. The CDR3 loop reads CASSSDVRAFF. For the CDR3, the DNA is TGTGCCAGCAGCTCGGACGTTAGAGCTTTCTTT.

V usage is TRBV28 and J usage is TRBJ2-7, with unresolved D. Germline V CDR1 and CDR2: MDHEN, SYDVKM. This CDR3 region has 11 residues. Trimming pared 1 base from V and 7 bases from J, leaving 5 bases between. CDR3 in DNA: TGTGCCAGCAGTTTATTGGAGGAGCAGTACTTC. Translated: CASSLLEEQYF.

The sample holds a few counts of this clonotype. The rearrangement links TRBV11-2 to TRBJ2-5; 7 bases fit TRBD1. Near its end, the DNA agrees better with TRBJ2-1, so the J call may be wrong. Germline CDR1 is SGHAT and CDR2 is FQNNGV. The CDR3 extends over 17 amino acids. CDR3 bases: TGTGCCAGCAGCTTATTCTGGGACCCAGGGGGATATCCCACCCAGTTCTTC. As protein: CASSLFWDPGGYPTQFF.

This clonotype was seen a few times. The chain is built from TRBV27 and TRBJ2-5; D is possibly TRBD2 (6 bases). The J call may be mistaken, given a closer DNA end match to TRBJ2-1. There are 14 residues in the CDR3. Looked up from germline, CDR1 is MNHEY and CDR2 is SMNVEV (reference sequence). This CDR3 reads CASTLGTSNNEQFF. CDR3 nucleotide sequence: TGTGCCAGCACCCTCGGGACTTCGAACAATGAGCAGTTCTTC.

The chain carries TRBV29-1 and TRBJ2-1; 8 positions agree with TRBD2. Losses at the gene ends were 5 bases for V and 3 bases for J; bases not matched to a gene: 9. The CDR3 runs 15 residues. Germline CDR1 and CDR2: SQVTM and ANQGSEA. The CDR3 here is CSVSVREGIYNEQFF. The CDR3 region has the DNA TGCAGCGTTTCGGTCCGGGAGGGAATCTACAATGAGCAGTTCTTC.

The rearrangement uses TRBV5-1 and TRBJ2-3; 9 bases align to TRBD2. Trimming cost V 4 bases and J 5 bases; bases outside gene matches: 17. There are 18 residues in the CDR3. Germline V gene sequence: CDR1 SGHRS, CDR2 YFSETQ. The CDR3 loop reads CASSPGLAPYPAGDTQYF. The CDR3 nucleotides are TGCGCCAGCAGCCCTGGACTAGCGCCATACCCTGCTGGAGATACGCAGTATTTT.

This chain uses TRBV4-1 with TRBJ2-6; D gene ambiguous. Trimming pared 0 bases from V and 0 bases from J, leaving 9 bases between. Germline V CDR1 and CDR2: MGHRA, YSYEKL. The CDR3 runs to 17 residues. DNA for the CDR3: TGCGCCAGCAGCCAAGACTACAGCTTCTCTGGGGCCAACGTCCTGACTTTC. This codes for CASSQDYSFSGANVLTF.

The chain uses TRBV19 and TRBJ2-1; D is undetermined. This CDR3 spans 14 amino acids. Trimming took 5 bases from V and 4 from J, leaving 12 bases between them. From germline, CDR1 is LNHDA and CDR2 SQIVND (reference sequence). DNA of the CDR3: TGTGCCAGTAGTCCTAATTCTCCGTACAATGAGCAGTTCTTC. Translation: CASSPNSPYNEQFF.

In this sample, this clonotype turned up a few times. The chain has TRBV5-1 and TRBJ2-7; 9 bases fit TRBD2. Germline CDR1 reads SGHRS; CDR2 reads YFSETQ. With 3 bases clipped from V and 4 bases from J, the junction kept 11 bases outside the gene matches. The CDR3 consists of 16 residues. CDR3 nucleotide sequence: TGCGCCAGCAGCTCAGTGGGACTAGCTTCGTCTTACGAGCAGTACTTC. Translation gives CASSSVGLASSYEQYF.